This T cell receptor (beta chain) originates from a study of technical replicates of blood from a few donors. This clone showed up just once. The CDR3 is 13 amino acids. The junction had 9 bases not matched to a gene; V was cut back by 8 bases and J by 7 bases. Per germline, CDR1 MNHEY and CDR2 SMNVEV (reference sequence). Libraries were prepared by immunoSEQ multiplex PCR; TCRdb keeps only in-frame clonotypes and omits some of them. The table lists about 88,000 clones, approximately 95% of them singletons. The sequencing sample was made of T cells isolated from PBMCs. The chain is built from TRBV27 and TRBJ2-7; 9 bases are shared with TRBD1. The receptor was derived from a human donor in good health. The CDR3 region is CASAPGTGREQYF. In DNA form, the CDR3 reads TGTGCCAGCGCACCCGGGACAGGGAGGGAGCAGTACTTC.